Included here is one T cell receptor (beta chain) sequence, with context. The target antigen is unknown. The data were produced by immunoSEQ multiplex PCR, yet TCRdb's version contains in-frame clones alone and is incomplete. The sample holds about 18,000 clones, 60% to 70% seen once. This entry comes from a study of OX40 agonist ivuxolimab in advanced cancers. Study in general: Partial responses were recorded for three patients, including one with hepatocellular carcinoma and two with cutaneous melanoma.

Study-wide results and limits: Antigen specificity was not determined for the expanded peripheral T cells. More expanded clones were seen, on average, in CD8+ T cells than in CD4+.

Germline values: CDR1 LNHDA, CDR2 SQIVND (reference sequence). CDR3 length: 13 amino acids. V was trimmed by 5 bases and J by 6 bases, leaving 12 bases between them. Material: CD4+ or CD8+ T cells sorted from blood, obtained in a trial of the OX40 agonist ivuxolimab. The chain joins TRBV19 to TRBJ2-3, with D tentatively TRBD1 or TRBD2 (5 bases each). The source is an adult with an advanced solid tumor such as melanoma, head and neck, liver or kidney cancer. CDR3 sequence: CASSAARGDTQYF. DNA for the CDR3: TGTGCCAGTAGTGCCGCCCGGGGCGATACGCAGTATTTT.